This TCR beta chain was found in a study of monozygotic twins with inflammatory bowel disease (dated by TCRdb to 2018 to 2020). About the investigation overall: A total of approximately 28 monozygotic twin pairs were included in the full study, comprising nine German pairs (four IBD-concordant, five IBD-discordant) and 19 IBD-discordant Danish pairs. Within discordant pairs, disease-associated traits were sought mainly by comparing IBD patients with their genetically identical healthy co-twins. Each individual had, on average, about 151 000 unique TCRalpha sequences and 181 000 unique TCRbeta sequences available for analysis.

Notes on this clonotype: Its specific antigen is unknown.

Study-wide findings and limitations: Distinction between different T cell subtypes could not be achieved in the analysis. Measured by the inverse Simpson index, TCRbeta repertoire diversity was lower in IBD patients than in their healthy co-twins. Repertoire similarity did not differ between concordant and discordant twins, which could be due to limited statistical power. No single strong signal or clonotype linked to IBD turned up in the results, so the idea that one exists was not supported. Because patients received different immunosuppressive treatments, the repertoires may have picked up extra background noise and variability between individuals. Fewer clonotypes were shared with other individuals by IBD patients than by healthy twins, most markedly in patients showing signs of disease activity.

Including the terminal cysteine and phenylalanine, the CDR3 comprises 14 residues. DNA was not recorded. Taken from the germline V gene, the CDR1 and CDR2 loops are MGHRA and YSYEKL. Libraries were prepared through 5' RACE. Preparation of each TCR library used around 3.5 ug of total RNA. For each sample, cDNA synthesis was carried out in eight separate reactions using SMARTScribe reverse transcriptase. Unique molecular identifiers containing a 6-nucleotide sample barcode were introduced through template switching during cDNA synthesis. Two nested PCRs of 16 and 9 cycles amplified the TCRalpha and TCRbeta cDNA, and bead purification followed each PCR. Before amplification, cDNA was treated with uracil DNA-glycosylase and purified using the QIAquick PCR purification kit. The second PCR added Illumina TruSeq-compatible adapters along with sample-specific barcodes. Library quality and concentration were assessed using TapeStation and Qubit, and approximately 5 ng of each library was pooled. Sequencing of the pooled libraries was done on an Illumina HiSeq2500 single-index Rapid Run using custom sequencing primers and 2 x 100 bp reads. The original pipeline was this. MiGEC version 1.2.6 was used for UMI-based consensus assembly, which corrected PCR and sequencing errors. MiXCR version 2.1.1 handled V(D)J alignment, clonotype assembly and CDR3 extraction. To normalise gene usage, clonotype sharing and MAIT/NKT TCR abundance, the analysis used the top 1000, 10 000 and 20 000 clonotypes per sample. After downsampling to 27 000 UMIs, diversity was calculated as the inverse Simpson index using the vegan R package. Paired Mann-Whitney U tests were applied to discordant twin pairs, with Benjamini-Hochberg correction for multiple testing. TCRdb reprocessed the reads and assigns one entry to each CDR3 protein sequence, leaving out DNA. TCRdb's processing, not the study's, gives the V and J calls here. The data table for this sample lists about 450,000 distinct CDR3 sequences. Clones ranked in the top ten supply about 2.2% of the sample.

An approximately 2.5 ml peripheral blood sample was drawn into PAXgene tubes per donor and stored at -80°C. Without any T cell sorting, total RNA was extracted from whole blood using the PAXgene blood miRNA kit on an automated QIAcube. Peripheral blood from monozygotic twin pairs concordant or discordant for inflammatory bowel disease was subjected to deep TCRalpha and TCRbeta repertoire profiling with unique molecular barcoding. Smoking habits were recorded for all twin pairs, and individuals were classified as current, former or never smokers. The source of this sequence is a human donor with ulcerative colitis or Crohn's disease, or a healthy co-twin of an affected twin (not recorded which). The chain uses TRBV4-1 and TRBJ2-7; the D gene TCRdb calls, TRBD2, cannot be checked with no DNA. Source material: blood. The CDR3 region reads CASSDDYLRGEQYF.